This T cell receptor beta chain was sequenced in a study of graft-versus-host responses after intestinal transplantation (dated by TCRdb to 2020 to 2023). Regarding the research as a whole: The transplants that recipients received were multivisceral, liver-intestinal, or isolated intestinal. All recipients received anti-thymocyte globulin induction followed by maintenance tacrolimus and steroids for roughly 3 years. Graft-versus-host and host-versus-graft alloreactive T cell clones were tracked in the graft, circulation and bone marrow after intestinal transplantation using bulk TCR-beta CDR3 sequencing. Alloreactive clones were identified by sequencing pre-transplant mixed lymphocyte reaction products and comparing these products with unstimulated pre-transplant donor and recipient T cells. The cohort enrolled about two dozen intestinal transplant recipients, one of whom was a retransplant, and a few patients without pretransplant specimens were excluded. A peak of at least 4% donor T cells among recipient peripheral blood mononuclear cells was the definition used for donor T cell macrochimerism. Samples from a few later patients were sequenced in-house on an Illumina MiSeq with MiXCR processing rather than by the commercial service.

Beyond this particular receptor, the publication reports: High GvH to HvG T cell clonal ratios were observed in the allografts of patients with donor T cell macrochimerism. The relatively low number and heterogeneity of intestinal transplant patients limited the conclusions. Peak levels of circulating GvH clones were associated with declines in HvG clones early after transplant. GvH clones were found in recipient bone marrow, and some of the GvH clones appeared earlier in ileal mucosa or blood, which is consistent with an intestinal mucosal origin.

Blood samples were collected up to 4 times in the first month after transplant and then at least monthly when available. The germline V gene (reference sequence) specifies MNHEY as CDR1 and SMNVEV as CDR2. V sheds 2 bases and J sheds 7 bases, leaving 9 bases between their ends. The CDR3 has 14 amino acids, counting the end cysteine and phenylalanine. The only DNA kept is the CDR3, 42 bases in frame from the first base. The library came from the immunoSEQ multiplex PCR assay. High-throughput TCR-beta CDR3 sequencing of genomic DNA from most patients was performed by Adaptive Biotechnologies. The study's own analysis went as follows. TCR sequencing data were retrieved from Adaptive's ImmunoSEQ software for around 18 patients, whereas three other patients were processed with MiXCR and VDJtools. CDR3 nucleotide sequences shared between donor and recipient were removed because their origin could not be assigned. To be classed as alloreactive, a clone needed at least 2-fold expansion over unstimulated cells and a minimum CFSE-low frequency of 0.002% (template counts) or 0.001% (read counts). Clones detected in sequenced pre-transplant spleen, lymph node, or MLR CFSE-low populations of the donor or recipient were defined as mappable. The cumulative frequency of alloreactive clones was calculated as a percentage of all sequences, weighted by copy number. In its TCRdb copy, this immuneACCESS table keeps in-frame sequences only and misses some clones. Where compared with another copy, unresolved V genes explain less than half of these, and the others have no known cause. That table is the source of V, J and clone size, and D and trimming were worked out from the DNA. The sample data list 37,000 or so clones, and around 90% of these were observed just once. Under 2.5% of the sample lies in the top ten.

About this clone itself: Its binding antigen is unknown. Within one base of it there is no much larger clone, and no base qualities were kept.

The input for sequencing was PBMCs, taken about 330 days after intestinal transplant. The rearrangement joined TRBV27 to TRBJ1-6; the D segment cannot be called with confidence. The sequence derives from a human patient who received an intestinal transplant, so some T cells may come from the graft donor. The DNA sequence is TGTGCCAGCAGTTTAATGGACGGAAATTCACCCCTCCACTTT. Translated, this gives CASSLMDGNSPLHF.